This T cell receptor (beta chain) is drawn from a study of cytomegalovirus exposure and HLA in healthy donors. Study observations and caveats: Cytomegalovirus status was reportedly diagnosed by the classifier with high specificity and sensitivity. When presence/absence was analysed, sequencing depth was taken to be roughly uniform across donors. Per a later analysis, under 20,000 TCR beta sequences showed association with HLA alleles at 0.05 false discovery rate.

Germline V gene data show CDR1 as SGHVS and CDR2 as FNYEAQ. CDR3 length: 16 residues. Trimming took 4 bases from V and 0 from J; bases not matched to a gene: 5. The primer mix had 60 Vbeta and 13 Jbeta primers. Sequencing was performed with immunoSEQ multiplex PCR; in TCRdb, only in-frame clones are kept and a portion is missing. This sample has 100,000 to 150,000 clones; around 73% occur once, and the top ten carry roughly a tenth. As for this clone: Its antigen remains unidentified.

V usage is TRBV7-6 and J usage is TRBJ2-3, with TRBD2 matching 9 bases. The TCR sequence derives from a man younger than 40 in good health and CMV-seropositive. The sample taken for sequencing was PBMCs. DNA for the CDR3: TGTGCCAGCAGCTCAAGCCTAGCGGGAAGCACAGATACGCAGTATTTT. Encoded protein: CASSSSLAGSTDTQYF. Full variable domain (outside the CDR3, taken from reference TRBV7-6 and TRBJ2-3): GAGVSQSPRYKVTKRGQDVALRCDPISGHVSLYWYRQALGQGPEFLTYFNYEAQQDKSGLPNDRFSAERPEGSISTLTIQRTEQRDSAMYRCASSSSLAGSTDTQYFGPGTRLTVL.